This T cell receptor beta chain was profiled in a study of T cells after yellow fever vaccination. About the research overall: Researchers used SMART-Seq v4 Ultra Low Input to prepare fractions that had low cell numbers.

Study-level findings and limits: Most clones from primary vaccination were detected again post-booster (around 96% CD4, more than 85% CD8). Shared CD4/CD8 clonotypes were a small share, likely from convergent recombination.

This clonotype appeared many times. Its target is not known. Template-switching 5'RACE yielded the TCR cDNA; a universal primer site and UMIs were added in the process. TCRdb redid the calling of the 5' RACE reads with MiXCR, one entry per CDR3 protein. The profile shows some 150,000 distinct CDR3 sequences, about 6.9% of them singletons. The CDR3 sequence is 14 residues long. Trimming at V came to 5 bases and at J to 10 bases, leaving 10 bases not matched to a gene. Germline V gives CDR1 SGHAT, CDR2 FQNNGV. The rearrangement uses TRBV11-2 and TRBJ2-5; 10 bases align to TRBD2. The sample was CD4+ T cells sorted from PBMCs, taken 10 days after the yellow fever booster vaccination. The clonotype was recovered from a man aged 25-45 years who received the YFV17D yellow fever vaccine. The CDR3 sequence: CASSDLAGGVIQYF. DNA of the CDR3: TGTGCCAGCAGCGATTTAGCGGGAGGTGTGATCCAGTACTTC.